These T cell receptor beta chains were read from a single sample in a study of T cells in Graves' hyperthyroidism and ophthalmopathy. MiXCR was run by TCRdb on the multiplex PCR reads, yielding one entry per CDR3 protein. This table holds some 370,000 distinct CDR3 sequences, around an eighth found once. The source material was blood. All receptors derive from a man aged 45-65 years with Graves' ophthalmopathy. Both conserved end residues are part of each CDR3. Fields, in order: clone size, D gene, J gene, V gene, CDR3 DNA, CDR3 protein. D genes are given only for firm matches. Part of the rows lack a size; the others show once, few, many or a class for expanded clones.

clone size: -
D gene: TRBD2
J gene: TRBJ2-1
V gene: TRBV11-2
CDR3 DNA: TGTGCCAGCAGGGGGCGGGAGAGGTGCAATGAGCAGTTCTTC
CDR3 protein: CASRGRERCNEQFF

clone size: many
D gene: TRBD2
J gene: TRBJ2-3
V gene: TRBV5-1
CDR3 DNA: TGCGCCAGCAGCCCGATCGGGACTAGCGGGAGAGGTGAAGATACGCAGTATTTT
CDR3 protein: CASSPIGTSGRGEDTQYF

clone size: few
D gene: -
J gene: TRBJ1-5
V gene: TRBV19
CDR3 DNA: TGTGCCAGTAGTACTACTTGGAGGAGCAATCAGCCCCAGCATTTT
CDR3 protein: CASSTTWRSNQPQHF

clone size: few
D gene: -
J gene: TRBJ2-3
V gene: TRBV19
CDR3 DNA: TGTGCCAGTAGTAAACGAAACCGGGTCAGTCCCACAGATACGCAGTATTTT
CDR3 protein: CASSKRNRVSPTDTQYF

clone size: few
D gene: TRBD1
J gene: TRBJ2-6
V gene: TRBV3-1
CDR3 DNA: TGTGCCAGCAGCCCGAGACAGGGACAATTATTATCTGGGGCCAACGTCCTGACTTTC
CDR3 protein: CASSPRQGQLLSGANVLTF

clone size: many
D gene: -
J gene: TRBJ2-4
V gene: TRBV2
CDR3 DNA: TGTGCCAGCAGTGGAGGGGGTTTCGACATTCAGTACTTC
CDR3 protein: CASSGGGFDIQYF

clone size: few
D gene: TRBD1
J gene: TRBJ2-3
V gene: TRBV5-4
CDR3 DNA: TGTGCCAGCAGCCCGGGACAGGGAATCGGGACAGATACGCAGTATTTT
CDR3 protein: CASSPGQGIGTDTQYF

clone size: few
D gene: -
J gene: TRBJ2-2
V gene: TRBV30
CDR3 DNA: TGTGCCTGGGGGAATTACGGGGGGGAGCTGTTTTTT
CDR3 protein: CAWGNYGGELFF

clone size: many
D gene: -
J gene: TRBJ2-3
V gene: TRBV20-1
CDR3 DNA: TGCAGTGTTCACGTGCCCGGCGGAAGCACAGATACGCAGTATTTT
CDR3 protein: CSVHVPGGSTDTQYF

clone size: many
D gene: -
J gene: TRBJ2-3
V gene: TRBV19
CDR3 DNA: TGTGCCAGTAGCCTACCGCGGCAGACACCACCAGATACGCAGTATTTT
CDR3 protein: CASSLPRQTPPDTQYF

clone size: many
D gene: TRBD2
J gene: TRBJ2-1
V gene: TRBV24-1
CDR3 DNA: TGTGCCACCAGTGACTACGGACTAGCGGGAGGTCCCGAGCAGTTCTTC
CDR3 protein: CATSDYGLAGGPEQFF

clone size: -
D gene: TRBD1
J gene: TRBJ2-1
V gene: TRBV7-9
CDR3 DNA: TGTGCCAGCAGCCCCCGGGACAGGGAGGGTAGTGAGCAGTTCTTC
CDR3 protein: CASSPRDREGSEQFF

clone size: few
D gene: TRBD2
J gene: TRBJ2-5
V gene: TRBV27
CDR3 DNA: TGTGCCAGCAGTCCCAGGACTAGCGGGGGGGAAGAGACCCAGTACTTC
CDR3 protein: CASSPRTSGGEETQYF

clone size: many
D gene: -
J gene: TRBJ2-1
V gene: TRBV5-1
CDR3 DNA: TGCGCCAGCAGCCTCGGTACCATCAAGCCTGAGCAGTTCTTC
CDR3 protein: CASSLGTIKPEQFF

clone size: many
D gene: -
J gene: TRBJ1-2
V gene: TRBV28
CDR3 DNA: TGTGCCAGCAGTTTCGGACCCTTTAGGGGTTATGGCTACACCTTC
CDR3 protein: CASSFGPFRGYGYTF

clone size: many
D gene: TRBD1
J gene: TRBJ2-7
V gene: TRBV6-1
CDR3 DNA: TGTGCCAGCAGTGTAGAAGGACAGGGTTCTTACGAGCAGTACTTC
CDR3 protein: CASSVEGQGSYEQYF

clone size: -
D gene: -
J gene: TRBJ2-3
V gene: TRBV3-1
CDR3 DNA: TGTGCCAGCAGCCTCCGGGACCATAGCACAGATACGCAGTATTTT
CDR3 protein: CASSLRDHSTDTQYF

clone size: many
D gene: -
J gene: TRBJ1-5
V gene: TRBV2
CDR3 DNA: TGTGCCAGCCGTCGGGAGGGGCGTCAGCCCCAGCATTTT
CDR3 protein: CASRREGRQPQHF

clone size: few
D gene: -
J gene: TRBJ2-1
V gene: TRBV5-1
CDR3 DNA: TGCGCCAGCAGCCCCCCAGACGTTTACAATGAGCAGTTCTTC
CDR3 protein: CASSPPDVYNEQFF

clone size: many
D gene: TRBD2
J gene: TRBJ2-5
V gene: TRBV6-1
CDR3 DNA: TGTGCCAGCAGGCGCCCGGGACTAGCGGGAGTAGCGGGTCAAGAGACCCAGTACTTC
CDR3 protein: CASRRPGLAGVAGQETQYF

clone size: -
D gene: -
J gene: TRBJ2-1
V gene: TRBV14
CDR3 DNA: TGTGCCAGCAGCCAATTGGAGTACAATGAGCAGTTCTTC
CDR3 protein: CASSQLEYNEQFF

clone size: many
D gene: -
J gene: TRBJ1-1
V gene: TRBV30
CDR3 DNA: TGTGCCTGGAACGACCAGATCACTGAAGCTTTCTTT
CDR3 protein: CAWNDQITEAFF

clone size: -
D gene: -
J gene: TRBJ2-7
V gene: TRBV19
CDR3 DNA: TGTGCCAGTAGTATTCGGGGGTTTATCCACGAGCAGTACTTC
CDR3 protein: CASSIRGFIHEQYF

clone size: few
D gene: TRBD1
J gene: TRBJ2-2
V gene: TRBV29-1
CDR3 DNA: TGCAGCGTCCGGACAGGTGGGGCCACCGGGGAGCTGTTTTTT
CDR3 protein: CSVRTGGATGELFF

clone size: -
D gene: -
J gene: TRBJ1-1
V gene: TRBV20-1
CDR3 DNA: TGCAGTCCGTCAGAGGGACGGGTCAGGGTGAACACTGAAGCTTTCTTT
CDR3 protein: CSPSEGRVRVNTEAFF

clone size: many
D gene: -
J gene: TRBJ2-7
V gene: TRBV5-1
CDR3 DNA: TGCGCCAGCAGCTTGGCCCAACAGGGTTACGAGCAGTACTTC
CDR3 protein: CASSLAQQGYEQYF

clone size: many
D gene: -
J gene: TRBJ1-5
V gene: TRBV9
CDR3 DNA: TGTGCCAGCGCGAGGAATAGCAATCAGCCCCAGCATTTT
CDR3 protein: CASARNSNQPQHF